This TCR beta chain came from a study of blood T cell repertoires in COVID-19. In the study overall: Donors in the United States, Italy and Spain gave samples during acute or convalescent COVID-19.

Those who participated ranged in age from roughly 18 to 90 years and resided in under 25 US areas. In assigning cohorts, the study relied on participant-reported clinical history. Recovery among Cohort 3 donors was established by two negative PCRs, clearance, or symptom resolution. CDR3 size: 16 residues. After removal of 0 bases from V and 2 bases from J, the junction contained 5 bases not matched to a gene. The germline V gene encodes CDR1 SGHRS and CDR2 YFSETQ. Repertoires were generated with immunoSEQ multiplex PCR, while TCRdb's copy carries only in-frame clones and drops some. Of about 220,000 clones listed, about 83% are singletons.

The chain links TRBV5-1 to TRBJ2-1; 7 bases are shared with TRBD2. Sequencing was performed on PBMCs or T cells enriched from blood (not recorded which). The clonotype originates from a middle-aged woman who had recovered from COVID-19. Written as DNA, the CDR3 is TGCGCCAGCAGCTTGGGCGGGAGTCCCCCCTACAATGAGCAGTTCTTC. As protein: CASSLGGSPPYNEQFF.